This passage covers 8 T cell receptor beta chains from one sample sequenced in a study of T cells after yellow fever vaccination. TCRdb re-analysed the 5' RACE reads in MiXCR, keeping a single row per CDR3 protein. Of about 250,000 distinct CDR3 sequences listed, 3.6% are singletons. Sample: PBMCs, taken 15 days after the yellow fever booster vaccination. These receptors originate from a man aged 18 to 29 who received the YFV17D yellow fever vaccine.

This clonotype was observed at least ten times. The genes are TRBV19 and TRBJ2-2; D remains ambiguous. The CDR3 length is 11 residues. The germline CDR1 and CDR2 sequences are LNHDA and SQIVND (reference sequence). The germline V and J ends were trimmed by 8 bases and 6 bases, with 7 bases remaining between them. DNA of the CDR3: TGTGCCAGTTCTATTCCCGGGGAGCTGTTTTTT. It codes for CASSIPGELFF.

This clonotype was found a few times. The chain employs TRBV3-1 and TRBJ1-5; D call uncertain. Germline CDR1 is LGHDT and CDR2 is YNNKEL (reference sequence). The CDR3 extends over 13 amino acids. The V end was cut by 2 bases, the J end by 4 bases, with 6 bases between. CDR3 sequence reads: CASSQMRNQPQHF. CDR3 sequence (DNA): TGTGCCAGCAGCCAAATGAGGAATCAGCCCCAGCATTTT.

This clonotype was seen many times. The chain has TRBV18 and TRBJ2-1, with D perhaps TRBD2 (5 bases). The V end was cut by 5 bases, the J end by 6 bases, with 17 bases between. Germline CDR1 reads KGHSH; CDR2 reads LQKENI. This CDR3 has 15 amino acids. In DNA, the CDR3 is TGTGCCAGCTCAGGATCTATTAGCGTCGGCAATGAGCAGTTCTTC. This sequence encodes CASSGSISVGNEQFF.

At least ten counts were recorded for this clonotype. The rearrangement uses TRBV24-1 and TRBJ1-4; unclear D gene. Trimming removed 2 bases from V and 8 bases from J, with 14 bases in between. The CDR3 consists of 15 residues. Looked up from germline, CDR1 is KGHDR and CDR2 is SFDVKD. CDR3 sequence: CATSDSLAASEKLFF. CDR3 in DNA: TGTGCCACCAGTGATTCCCTTGCAGCATCCGAAAAACTGTTTTTT.

In this sample, this clonotype turned up many times. The V call is TRBV18, the J call TRBJ2-1; TRBD1 matches 8 bases. V trimming: 4 bases; J trimming: 7 bases; junction bases outside the gene matches: 3. Germline V gene data show CDR1 as KGHSH and CDR2 as LQKENI. The CDR3 has 13 amino acids. CDR3 bases: TGTGCCAGCTCACGGGACAGGCTGAATGAGCAGTTCTTC. Its translation is CASSRDRLNEQFF.

This clonotype was seen only a few times. The rearrangement uses TRBV6-6 and TRBJ2-2, with D tentatively TRBD2 (6 bases). This CDR3 contains 12 residues. Germline V lookup: CDR1 MNHNY, CDR2 SVGAGI (reference sequence). V was pared by 11 bases and J by 2 bases, with 9 bases between. The CDR3 region is CAAGLNTGELFF. CDR3 in DNA: TGTGCCGCGGGGCTAAACACCGGGGAGCTGTTTTTT.

There are many counts of this clonotype. The chain uses TRBV5-5 and TRBJ2-5; the D gene is possibly TRBD2 (6 bases). The CDR3 consists of 15 residues. CDR1 SGHKS and CDR2 YYEKEE come from the germline V gene (reference sequence). V lost 1 base, J lost 3 bases, and 13 bases lay in between. CDR3 coding DNA: TGTGCCAGCAGCTTGATGGGAACGGGGGAAGAGACCCAGTACTTC. It yields the protein CASSLMGTGEETQYF.

A word on this clonotype: It may be a read error: a sequence one base away is much more abundant. V gene TRBV12-3 or TRBV12-4 combines with J gene TRBJ1-2; no definite D call. The CDR3 is 15 amino acids. The CDR3 nucleotides are TGTGTCAGCAGTCCTTTAAACGGGCCGGGAAATGGCTACACCTTC. Translating it yields CVSSPLNGPGNGYTF.